This T cell receptor (beta chain) emerged from a study of CD8 T cells in Susac syndrome. The RNA, about 0.45 to 1 ug, was put through reverse transcription using random hexamers. TCRdb redid the calling of the immunoSEQ multiplex PCR reads with MiXCR, one entry per CDR3 protein. The sample carries approximately 83,000 distinct CDR3 sequences, approximately 95% recorded once. Ends included, the CDR3 has 18 residues. Concerning this clonotype itself: The limits of the CDR3 on the DNA are not certain, so only TCRdb's listed CDR3 is given.

This receptor was taken from a human donor with Susac syndrome. What was sequenced was CD8+ T cells from PBMCs. The rearrangement links TRBV23-1 to TRBJ2-1; TRBD1, the D gene given by the table, was not confirmed from the DNA. TRBV23-1 is treated as an ORF (open reading frame) with a function not yet certain. Here the CDR3 reads CASTGDNEQFFRDNEQFF.